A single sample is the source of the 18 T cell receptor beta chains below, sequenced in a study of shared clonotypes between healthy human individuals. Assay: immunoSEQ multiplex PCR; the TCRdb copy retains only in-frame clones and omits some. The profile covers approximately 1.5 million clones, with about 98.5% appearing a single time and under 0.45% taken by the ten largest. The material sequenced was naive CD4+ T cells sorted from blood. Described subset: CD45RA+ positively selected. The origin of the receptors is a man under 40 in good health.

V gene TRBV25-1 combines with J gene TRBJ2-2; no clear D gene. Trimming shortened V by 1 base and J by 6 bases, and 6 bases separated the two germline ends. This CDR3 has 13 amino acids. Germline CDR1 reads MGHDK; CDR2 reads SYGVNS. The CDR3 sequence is CASSEWGPGELFF. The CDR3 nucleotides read TGTGCCAGCAGTGAATGGGGTCCCGGGGAGCTGTTTTTT. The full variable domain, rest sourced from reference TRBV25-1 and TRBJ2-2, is EADIYQTPRYLVIGTGKKITLECSQTMGHDKMYWYQQDPGMELHLIHYSYGVNSTEKGDLSSESTVSRIRTEHFPLTLESARPSHTSQYLCASSEWGPGELFFGEGSRLTVL.

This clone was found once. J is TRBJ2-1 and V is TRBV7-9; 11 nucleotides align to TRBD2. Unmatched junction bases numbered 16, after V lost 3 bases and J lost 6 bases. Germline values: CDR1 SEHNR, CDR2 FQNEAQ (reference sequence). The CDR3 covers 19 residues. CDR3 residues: CASSFGTSGRRSPSNEQFF. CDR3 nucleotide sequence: TGTGCCAGCAGCTTCGGGACTAGCGGACGGCGATCGCCCTCCAATGAGCAGTTCTTC.

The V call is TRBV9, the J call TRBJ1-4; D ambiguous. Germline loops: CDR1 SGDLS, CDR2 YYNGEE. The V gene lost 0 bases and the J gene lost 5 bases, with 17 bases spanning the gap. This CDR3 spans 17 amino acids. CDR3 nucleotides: TGTGCCAGCAGCGTAGACGGGCGGACCATGATAAATGAAAAACTGTTTTTT. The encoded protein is CASSVDGRTMINEKLFF. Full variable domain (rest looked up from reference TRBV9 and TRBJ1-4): DSGVTQTPKHLITATGQRVTLRCSPRSGDLSVYWYQQSLDQGLQFLIQYYNGEERAKGNILERFSAQQFPDLHSELNLSSLELGDSALYFCASSVDGRTMINEKLFFGSGTQLSVL.

The CDR3 DNA follows: TGTGCCAGCAGCCTCGGGTCCCTGGGCGCTGAAGCTTTCTTT. Protein: CASSLGSLGAEAFF. The chain employs TRBV9 and TRBJ1-1; unclear D gene. The CDR3 loop spans 14 amino acids. CDR1 and CDR2 (germline): SGDLS, YYNGEE. Trimming took 4 bases from V and 6 from J, leaving 16 bases between them.

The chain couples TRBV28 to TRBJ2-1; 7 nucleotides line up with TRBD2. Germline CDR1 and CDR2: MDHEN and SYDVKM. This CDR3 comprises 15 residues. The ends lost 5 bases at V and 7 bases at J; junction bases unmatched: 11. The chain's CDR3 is CASSLGGPVNNEQFF. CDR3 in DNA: TGTGCCAGCAGTCTGGGAGGGCCCGTGAATAATGAGCAGTTCTTC. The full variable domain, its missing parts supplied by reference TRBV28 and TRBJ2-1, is DVKVTQSSRYLVKRTGEKVFLECVQDMDHENMFWYRQDPGLGLRLIYFSYDVKMKEKGDIPEGYSVSREKKERFSLILESASTNQTSMYLCASSLGGPVNNEQFFGPGTRLTVL.

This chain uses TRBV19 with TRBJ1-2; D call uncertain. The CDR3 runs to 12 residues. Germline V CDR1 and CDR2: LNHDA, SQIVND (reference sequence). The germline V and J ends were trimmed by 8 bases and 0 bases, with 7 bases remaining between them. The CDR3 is CASQHTNYGYTF. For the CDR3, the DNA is TGTGCCAGTCAACATACTAACTATGGCTACACCTTC.

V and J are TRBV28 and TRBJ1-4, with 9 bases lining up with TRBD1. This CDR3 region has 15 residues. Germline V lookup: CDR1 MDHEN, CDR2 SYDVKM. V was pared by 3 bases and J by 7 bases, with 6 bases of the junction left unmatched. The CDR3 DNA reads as TGTGCCAGCAGTTTCCTACAGGGGGCCGGTGAAAAACTGTTTTTT. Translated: CASSFLQGAGEKLFF.

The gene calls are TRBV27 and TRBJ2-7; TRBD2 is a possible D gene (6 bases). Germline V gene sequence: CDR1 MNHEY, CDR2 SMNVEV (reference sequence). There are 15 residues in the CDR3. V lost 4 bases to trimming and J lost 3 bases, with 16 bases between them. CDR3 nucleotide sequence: TGTGCCAGCAGTTCTCCGGGGGTAATGAACTACGAGCAGTACTTC. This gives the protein CASSSPGVMNYEQYF.

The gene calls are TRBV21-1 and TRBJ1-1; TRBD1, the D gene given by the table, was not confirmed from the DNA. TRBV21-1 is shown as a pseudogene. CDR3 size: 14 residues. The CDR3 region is CASIRQERNTEAFF. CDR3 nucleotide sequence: TGTGCCAGCATCAGACAGGAACGGAACACTGAAGCTTTCTTT.

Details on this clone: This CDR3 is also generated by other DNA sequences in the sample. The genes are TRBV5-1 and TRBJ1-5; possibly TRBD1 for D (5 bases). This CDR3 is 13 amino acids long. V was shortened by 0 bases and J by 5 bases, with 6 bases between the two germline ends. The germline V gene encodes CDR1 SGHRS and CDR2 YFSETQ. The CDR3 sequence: CASSLEGHQPQHF. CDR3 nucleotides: TGCGCCAGCAGCTTGGAGGGACATCAGCCCCAGCATTTT. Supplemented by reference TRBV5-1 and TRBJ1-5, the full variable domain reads KAGVTQTPRYLIKTRGQQVTLSCSPISGHRSVSWYQQTPGQGLQFLFEYFSETQRNKGNFPGRFSGRQFSNSRSEMNVSTLELGDSALYLCASSLEGHQPQHFGDGTRLSIL.

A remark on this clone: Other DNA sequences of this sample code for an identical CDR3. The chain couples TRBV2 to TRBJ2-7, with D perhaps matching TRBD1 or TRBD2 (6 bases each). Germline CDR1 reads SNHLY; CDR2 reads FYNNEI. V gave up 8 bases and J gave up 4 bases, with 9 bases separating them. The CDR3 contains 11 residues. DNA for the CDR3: TGTGCCAGCCGGGGGCTGTACGAGCAGTACTTC. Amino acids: CASRGLYEQYF.

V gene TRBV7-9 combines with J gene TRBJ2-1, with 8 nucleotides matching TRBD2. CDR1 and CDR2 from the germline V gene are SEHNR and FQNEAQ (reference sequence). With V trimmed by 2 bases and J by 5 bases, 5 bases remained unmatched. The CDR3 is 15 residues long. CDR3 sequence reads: CASSLMAGGHNEQFF. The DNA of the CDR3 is TGTGCCAGCAGCTTAATGGCGGGAGGACACAATGAGCAGTTCTTC.

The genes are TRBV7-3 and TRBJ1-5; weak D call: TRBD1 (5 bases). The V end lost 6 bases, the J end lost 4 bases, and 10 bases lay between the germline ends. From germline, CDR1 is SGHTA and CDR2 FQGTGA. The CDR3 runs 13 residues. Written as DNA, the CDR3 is TGTGCCAGCAGTCAAGGGGTTAATCAGCCCCAGCATTTT. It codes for CASSQGVNQPQHF.

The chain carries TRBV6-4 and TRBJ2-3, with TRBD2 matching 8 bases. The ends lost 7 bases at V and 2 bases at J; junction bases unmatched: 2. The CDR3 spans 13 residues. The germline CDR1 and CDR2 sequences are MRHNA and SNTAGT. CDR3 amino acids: CASKLADTDTQYF. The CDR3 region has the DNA TGTGCCAGCAAACTAGCGGACACAGATACGCAGTATTTT.

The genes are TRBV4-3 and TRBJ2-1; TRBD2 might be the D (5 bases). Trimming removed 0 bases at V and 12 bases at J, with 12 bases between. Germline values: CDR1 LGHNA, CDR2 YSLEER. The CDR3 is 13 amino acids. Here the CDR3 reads CASSQDWLSGQFF. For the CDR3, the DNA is TGCGCCAGCAGCCAAGATTGGCTAAGCGGGCAGTTCTTC.

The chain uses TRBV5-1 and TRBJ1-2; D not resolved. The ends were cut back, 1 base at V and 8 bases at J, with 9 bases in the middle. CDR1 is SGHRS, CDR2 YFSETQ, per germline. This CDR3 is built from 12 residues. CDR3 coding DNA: TGCGCCAGCAGCTTGTACGATCGGGGCTACACCTTC. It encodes CASSLYDRGYTF.

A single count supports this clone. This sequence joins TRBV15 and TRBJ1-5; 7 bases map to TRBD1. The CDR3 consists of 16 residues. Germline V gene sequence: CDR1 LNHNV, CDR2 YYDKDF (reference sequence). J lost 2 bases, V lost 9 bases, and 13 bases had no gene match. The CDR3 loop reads CATNNPRGARNQPQHF. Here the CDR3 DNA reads TGTGCCACGAACAACCCCAGGGGGGCGCGCAATCAGCCCCAGCATTTT.

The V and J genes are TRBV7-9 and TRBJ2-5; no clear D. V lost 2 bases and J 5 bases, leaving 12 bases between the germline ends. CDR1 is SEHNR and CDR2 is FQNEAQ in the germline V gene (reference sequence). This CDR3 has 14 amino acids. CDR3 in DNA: TGTGCCAGCAGCTTATTTGGGCTGGGGGAGACCCAGTACTTC. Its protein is CASSLFGLGETQYF. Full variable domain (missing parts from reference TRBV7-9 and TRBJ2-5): DTGVSQNPRHKITKRGQNVTFRCDPISEHNRLYWYRQTLGQGPEFLTYFQNEAQLEKSRLLSDRFSAERPKGSFSTLEIQRTEQGDSAMYLCASSLFGLGETQYFGPGTRLLVL.